The 32 T cell receptor beta chains below were found in one sample sequenced in a study of patients and donors after allogeneic stem cell transplantation. Using its own MiXCR run on the RT-PCR reads, TCRdb lists one record per CDR3 protein. Among some 960,000 distinct CDR3 sequences, about a sixth were seen once, and the ten largest hold 5% to 7.5%. The sequenced sample was blood, either unsorted or a sorted T cell fraction (not recorded which). These receptors originate from a human donor who was either an allogeneic HSCT recipient or a stem cell or donor lymphocyte infusion donor (not recorded which). It is not recorded whose cells these are; they may come from a transplant donor.

V and J are TRBV6-5 and TRBJ1-2; D remains ambiguous. Between the trimmed V and J ends, which lost 11 bases and 0 bases, there was a span of 10 bases. The CDR3 consists of 12 residues. CDR1 and CDR2 (germline): MNHEY, SVGAGI. The CDR3 DNA reads as TGTGCCCCCGAGCCAGCTAACTATGGCTACACCTTC. This encodes CAPEPANYGYTF.

The gene calls are TRBV24-1 and TRBJ2-2, with a tentative D call TRBD2 (6 bases). This CDR3 has 14 amino acids. Germline CDR1 reads KGHDR; CDR2 reads SFDVKD. The V gene lost 8 bases and the J gene lost 2 bases, with 11 bases spanning the gap. The CDR3 loop reads CATKAGSNTGELFF. The CDR3 DNA sequence: TGTGCCACCAAAGCGGGCAGTAACACCGGGGAGCTGTTTTTT.

The V gene is TRBV4-3, the J gene TRBJ2-2, with no clear D. CDR3 size: 17 residues. Looked up from germline, CDR1 is LGHNA and CDR2 is YSLEER. V was trimmed by 0 bases and J by 1 base, leaving 12 bases between them. CDR3 sequence (DNA): TGCGCCAGCAGCCAAGATAGGGCAGGAGTGAACACCGGGGAGCTGTTTTTT. Translation: CASSQDRAGVNTGELFF.

This chain connects TRBV6-1 to TRBJ2-1; D is perhaps TRBD1 or TRBD2 (5 bases each). Trimming took 6 bases from V and 3 from J, leaving 24 bases between them. The CDR3 has 18 residues. Germline V gives CDR1 MNHNS, CDR2 SASEGT. CDR3 DNA sequence: TGTGCCAGCAGCTTCTTACGCCTGGGACGGATGTTCTACAATGAGCAGTTCTTC. Translation gives CASSFLRLGRMFYNEQFF.

The sample holds a few counts of this clonotype. CDR3 residues: CASSIGPSSYNSPLHF. CDR3 DNA sequence: TGCGCCAGCAGCATCGGGCCTAGCTCCTATAATTCACCCCTCCACTTT. This chain links TRBV5-1 with TRBJ1-6; D ambiguous. The CDR3 spans 16 residues. Germline CDR1 and CDR2: SGHRS and YFSETQ. Trimming took off 4 bases at V and 0 bases at J, with 11 bases between the two ends. The entire variable domain, with the rest obtained from reference TRBV5-1 and TRBJ1-6, is as follows: KAGVTQTPRYLIKTRGQQVTLSCSPISGHRSVSWYQQTPGQGLQFLFEYFSETQRNKGNFPGRFSGRQFSNSRSEMNVSTLELGDSALYLCASSIGPSSYNSPLHFGNGTRLTVT.

The chain is built from TRBV3-1 and TRBJ1-1, with D possibly TRBD1 on 6 matching bases. This CDR3 has 15 amino acids. V shed 0 bases and J shed 5 bases, with 13 bases lying between them. Per germline, CDR1 LGHDT and CDR2 YNNKEL (reference sequence). This CDR3 is CASSQDGGARTEAFF. In DNA form, the CDR3 reads TGTGCCAGCAGCCAAGATGGGGGGGCGAGGACTGAAGCTTTCTTT.

The chain recombines TRBV20-1 with TRBJ2-3; 9 nucleotides line up with TRBD2. After removal of 3 bases from V and 4 bases from J, the junction contained 2 bases not matched to a gene. This CDR3 has 13 residues. The germline gives CDR1 DFQATT, CDR2 SNEGSKA (reference sequence). The CDR3 region is CSARIAGADTQYF. The CDR3 DNA reads as TGCAGTGCTAGGATAGCGGGAGCAGATACGCAGTATTTT.

A few counts support this clonotype. V gene TRBV10-3 combines with J gene TRBJ2-5, with TRBD1 matching 8 bases. Looked up from germline, CDR1 is ENHRY and CDR2 is SYGVKD. The CDR3 has 15 amino acids. Germline trimming cut 4 bases from V and 4 bases from J; bases unmatched to any gene: 8. For the CDR3, the DNA is TGTGCCATCAGTGTAGGACAGGGCTCCAGAGAGACCCAGTACTTC. Encoded protein: CAISVGQGSRETQYF.

The chain links TRBV6-1 to TRBJ2-3; 9 bases fit TRBD2. Germline V gene data show CDR1 as MNHNS and CDR2 as SASEGT. V was clipped by 6 bases and J by 5 bases; unmatched bases: 15. The CDR3 loop spans 17 amino acids. The CDR3 bases are TGTGCCAGCAGCCTTCCTTCAGGACTAGCGAAGGGAGATACGCAGTATTTT. Translated: CASSLPSGLAKGDTQYF.

This clonotype was seen only a few times. This chain links TRBV2 with TRBJ2-1; 7 nucleotides match TRBD2. CDR1 and CDR2 from the germline V gene are SNHLY and FYNNEI. CDR3 length: 16 amino acids. With V trimmed by 6 bases and J by 5 bases, 13 bases remained unmatched. CDR3 region: CASRSPGGSGDNEQFF. DNA of the CDR3: TGTGCCAGCAGGAGCCCCGGGGGGAGCGGGGACAATGAGCAGTTCTTC.

V and J are TRBV28 and TRBJ1-2; D ambiguous. Per the germline V gene, CDR1 is MDHEN and CDR2 is SYDVKM. The V and J ends lost 7 bases and 5 bases respectively, with 23 bases between them. The CDR3 runs to 16 residues. This chain's CDR3 is CASTELRGPTVYGYTF. The CDR3 DNA reads TGTGCCAGCACGGAACTTCGGGGTCCCACTGTTTATGGCTACACCTTC.

V is TRBV5-1 and J is TRBJ1-1; 10 bases match TRBD1. Germline V gene sequence: CDR1 SGHRS, CDR2 YFSETQ. This CDR3 is 16 amino acids long. The trim removed 4 bases at V and 7 bases at J, leaving 13 bases unmatched. The CDR3 region has the DNA TGCGCCAGCAGCACCAGTCCCGGGACAGGGGCGAGTGAAGCTTTCTTT. Protein sequence: CASSTSPGTGASEAFF.

The chain is built from TRBV5-1 and TRBJ2-7; 10 bases agree with TRBD2. Germline loops: CDR1 SGHRS, CDR2 YFSETQ. The CDR3 runs 15 residues. Trimming cost V 4 bases and J 0 bases; bases outside gene matches: 4. The CDR3 spells CASSPGLASSYEQYF. As DNA, the CDR3 is TGCGCCAGCAGCCCGGGACTAGCGTCCTCCTACGAGCAGTACTTC.

The chain has TRBV29-1 and TRBJ2-5, with 10 bases that match TRBD1. In germline, CDR1 is SQVTM, CDR2 ANQGSEA. The CDR3 loop spans 13 amino acids. Trimming took 7 bases from V and 1 from J; bases not matched to a gene: 3. The CDR3 DNA reads as TGCAGCGCGGGACAGGGGAGCCAAGAGACCCAGTACTTC. It translates to CSAGQGSQETQYF.

The rearrangement links TRBV5-1 to TRBJ2-1; D is ambiguous. CDR3 length: 15 residues. V shed 0 bases and J shed 0 bases, with 7 bases lying between them. Germline CDR1 and CDR2: SGHRS and YFSETQ. CDR3 sequence reads: CASSLAQDSYNEQFF. In nucleotides, the CDR3 is TGCGCCAGCAGCTTGGCCCAGGACTCCTACAATGAGCAGTTCTTC.

This sequence joins TRBV20-1 and TRBJ2-3, with D hard to call. V was cut by 6 bases and J by 3 bases, with 16 bases left in between. CDR3 length: 14 amino acids. CDR1 is DFQATT, CDR2 SNEGSKA, per germline (reference sequence). The DNA for the CDR3 is TGCAGTGCCGCGCCGGCAGGAGCTACAGATACGCAGTATTTT. Translated, it gives CSAAPAGATDTQYF.

This clonotype was detected a few times. This sequence joins TRBV15 and TRBJ2-7; 7 bases map to TRBD2. This CDR3 is built from 15 residues. V lost 0 bases and J lost 7; bases outside the gene matches: 9. The germline CDR1 and CDR2 sequences are LNHNV and YYDKDF (reference sequence). CDR3 sequence (DNA): TGTGCCACCAGCAGAGATTTGGGGGGGGGACGAGAGCAGTACTTC. It specifies CATSRDLGGGREQYF.

This rearrangement joins TRBV6-1 to TRBJ2-1; 12 bases map to TRBD2. The CDR3 covers 17 residues. After removal of 7 bases from V and 0 bases from J, the junction contained 7 bases not matched to a gene. Germline CDR1 is MNHNS and CDR2 is SASEGT. The DNA of the CDR3 is TGTGCCAGCACGACTAGCGGGGGCGGACTCTCCTACAATGAGCAGTTCTTC. It is translated as CASTTSGGGLSYNEQFF.

The chain joins TRBV7-8 to TRBJ1-4; weak D call: TRBD1 (6 bases). The ends were cut back, 4 bases at V and 4 bases at J, with 10 bases in the middle. CDR3 length equals 14 residues. Germline CDR1 reads SGHVS; CDR2 reads FQNEAQ. The CDR3 region has the DNA TGTGCCAGCAGCTACAGGGCTGATAATGAAAAACTGTTTTTT. This sequence encodes CASSYRADNEKLFF.

This clonotype was detected many times. The chain carries TRBV20-1 and TRBJ1-1; D ambiguous. The CDR3 runs to 15 residues. The V gene's germline CDR1 is DFQATT and CDR2 SNEGSKA (reference sequence). The germline V and J ends were trimmed by 2 bases and 1 base, with 14 bases remaining between them. The CDR3 region is CSARRAPHPNTEAFF. The DNA for the CDR3 is TGCAGTGCTAGAAGGGCTCCCCACCCGAACACTGAAGCTTTCTTT.

This clonotype has just a few counts. The chain combines TRBV6-6 with TRBJ2-5; D may be TRBD2 (7 bases). Looked up from germline, CDR1 is MNHNY and CDR2 is SVGAGI (reference sequence). The length of the CDR3 is 13 residues. V lost 6 bases to trimming and J lost 4 bases, with 12 bases between them. The CDR3 bases are TGTGCCAGCAGACCGGGGGGCCCAGAGACCCAGTACTTC. It translates to CASRPGGPETQYF.

This clonotype has just one count. J is TRBJ1-4 and V is TRBV15, with 8 bases identical to TRBD1. Germline CDR1 and CDR2: LNHNV and YYDKDF (reference sequence). V was clipped by 2 bases and J by 8 bases; unmatched bases: 10. This CDR3 has 16 amino acids. The DNA for the CDR3 is TGTGCCACCAGCAGAAGATTTGGACAGGGAGGAGAAAAACTGTTTTTT. Translation gives CATSRRFGQGGEKLFF.

This clonotype was picked up a small number of times. This chain links TRBV11-2 with TRBJ2-3; a possible D gene is TRBD2 (6 bases). The CDR3 loop spans 14 amino acids. CDR1 and CDR2 (germline): SGHAT, FQNNGV. Trimming took 2 bases from V and 5 from J, leaving 11 bases between them. In DNA form, the CDR3 reads TGTGCCAGCAGCTTACTGGGAGGTGGAGATACGCAGTATTTT. Translating gives CASSLLGGGDTQYF.

This chain joins TRBV18 and TRBJ2-3, with unresolved D. Germline V gene sequence: CDR1 KGHSH, CDR2 LQKENI. Trimming pared 4 bases from V and 3 bases from J, leaving 14 bases between. The CDR3 sequence is 15 residues long. In DNA, the CDR3 is TGTGCCAGCTCACACCGGACCCTCCGGACAGATACGCAGTATTTT. Protein sequence: CASSHRTLRTDTQYF.

The genes are TRBV7-8 and TRBJ1-5; D gene ambiguous. The CDR3 is made up of 16 amino acids. Germline lookup yields CDR1 SGHVS and CDR2 FQNEAQ. V was clipped by 5 bases and J by 8 bases, with 22 bases between them. The CDR3 sequence: CASSPLDTRFHKPQHF. CDR3 DNA: TGTGCCAGCAGCCCCCTAGACACAAGGTTCCATAAGCCCCAGCATTTT.

The chain links TRBV6-1 to TRBJ1-1, with D perhaps matching TRBD1 (5 bases). The CDR3 runs to 15 residues. Per the germline V gene, CDR1 is MNHNS and CDR2 is SASEGT. Trimming stripped 6 bases from V and 11 bases from J, with 25 bases between. For the CDR3, the DNA is TGTGCCAGCAGATCACGGGGCGGACCTCCTTCTGGGGCTTTCTTT. Residues: CASRSRGGPPSGAFF.

In its sample, this clonotype was seen a few times. The chain recombines TRBV2 with TRBJ1-4; TRBD1 matches at 8 bases. V gave up 6 bases and J gave up 3 bases; unmatched junction bases: 3. CDR3 length: 14 amino acids. Germline V gene sequence: CDR1 SNHLY, CDR2 FYNNEI. The CDR3 region is CASRMDRANEKLFF. Written as DNA, the CDR3 is TGTGCCAGCAGGATGGACAGGGCTAATGAAAAACTGTTTTTT.

The V call is TRBV20-1, the J call TRBJ2-7, with 7 bases lining up with TRBD2. In germline, CDR1 is DFQATT, CDR2 SNEGSKA (reference sequence). The CDR3 loop spans 14 amino acids. V shed 3 bases, J shed 3 bases, and the junction held 8 bases outside the gene matches. CDR3 sequence reads: CSASGLADLYEQYF. CDR3 coding DNA: TGCAGTGCTAGTGGGCTAGCGGACCTCTACGAGCAGTACTTC.

This clonotype was seen only a few times. The CDR3 region is CSTGTRAYEQYF. The DNA for the CDR3 is TGCAGTACAGGGACGCGTGCCTACGAGCAGTACTTC. The chain employs TRBV20-1 and TRBJ2-7, with a weak D call TRBD1 (6 bases). The CDR3 runs to 12 residues. V gave up 8 bases and J gave up 2 bases, with 13 bases separating them. Germline V gene lookup returns CDR1 DFQATT and CDR2 SNEGSKA (reference sequence).

This chain uses TRBV20-1 with TRBJ1-5; D uncertain. V gave up 5 bases and J gave up 1 base, with 15 bases separating them. The germline gives CDR1 DFQATT, CDR2 SNEGSKA (reference sequence). The CDR3 extends over 15 amino acids. DNA for the CDR3: TGCAGTGCTCAACAGTGGGTCGGGAGCAATCAGCCCCAGCATTTT. Protein product: CSAQQWVGSNQPQHF.

The V gene is TRBV4-1, the J gene TRBJ2-1; weak D call: TRBD2 (5 bases). The CDR3 has 15 residues. Trimming took 1 base from V and 9 from J, leaving 16 bases between them. Germline V gene sequence: CDR1 MGHRA, CDR2 YSYEKL. The CDR3 region has the DNA TGCGCCAGCAGCCAAGTGATCTCGGGTCGGGGTGAGCAGTTCTTC. Protein sequence: CASSQVISGRGEQFF.

CDR3 loop: CASSLVFDGNYGYTF. DNA of the CDR3: TGTGCCAGCAGTTTAGTTTTCGACGGGAACTATGGCTACACCTTC. The chain employs TRBV12-3 or TRBV12-4 and TRBJ1-2; D gene ambiguous. This CDR3 has 15 residues. V lost 1 base and J lost 2, with 11 bases in between.